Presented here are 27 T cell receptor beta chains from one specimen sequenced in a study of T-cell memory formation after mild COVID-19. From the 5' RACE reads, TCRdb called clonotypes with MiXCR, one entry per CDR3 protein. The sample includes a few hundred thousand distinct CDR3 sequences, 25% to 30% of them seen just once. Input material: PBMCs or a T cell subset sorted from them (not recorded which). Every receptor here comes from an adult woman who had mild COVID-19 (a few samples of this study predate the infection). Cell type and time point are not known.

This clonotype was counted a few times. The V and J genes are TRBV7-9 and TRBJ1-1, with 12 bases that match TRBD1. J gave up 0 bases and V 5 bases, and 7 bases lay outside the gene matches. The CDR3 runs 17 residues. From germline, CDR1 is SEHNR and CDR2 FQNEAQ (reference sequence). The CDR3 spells CASSQRDRGPMNTEAFF. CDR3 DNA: TGTGCCAGCAGCCAACGGGACAGGGGGCCCATGAACACTGAAGCTTTCTTT.

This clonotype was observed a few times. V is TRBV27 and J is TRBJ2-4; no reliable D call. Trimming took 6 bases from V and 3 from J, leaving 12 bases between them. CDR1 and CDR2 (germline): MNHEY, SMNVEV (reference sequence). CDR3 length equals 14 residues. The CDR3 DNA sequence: TGTGCCAGCAGGCAGCAGTGGGGCAAAAACATTCAGTACTTC. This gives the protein CASRQQWGKNIQYF.

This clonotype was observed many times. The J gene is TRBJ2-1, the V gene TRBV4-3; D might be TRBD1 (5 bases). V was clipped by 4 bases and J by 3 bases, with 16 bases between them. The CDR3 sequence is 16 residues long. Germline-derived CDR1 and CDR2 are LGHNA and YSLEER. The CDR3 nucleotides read TGCGCCAGCAGCCCCCTAGGGGTGGCCGTCTACAATGAGCAGTTCTTC. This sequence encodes CASSPLGVAVYNEQFF.

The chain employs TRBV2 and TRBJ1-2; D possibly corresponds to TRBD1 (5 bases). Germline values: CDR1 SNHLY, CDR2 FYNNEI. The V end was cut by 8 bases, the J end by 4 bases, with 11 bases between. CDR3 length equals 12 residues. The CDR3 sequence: CASQVGRYGYTF. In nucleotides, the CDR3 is TGTGCCAGCCAGGTGGGGCGCTATGGCTACACCTTC.

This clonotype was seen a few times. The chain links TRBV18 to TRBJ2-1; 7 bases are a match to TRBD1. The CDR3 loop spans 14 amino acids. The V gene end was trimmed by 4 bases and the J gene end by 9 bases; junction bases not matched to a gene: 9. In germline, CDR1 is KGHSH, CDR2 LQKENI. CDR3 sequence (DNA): TGTGCCAGCTCACGAAGACAGGGAAAAGGTGAGCAGTTCTTC. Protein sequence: CASSRRQGKGEQFF. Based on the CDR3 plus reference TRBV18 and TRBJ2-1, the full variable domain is NAGVMQNPRHLVRRRGQEARLRCSPMKGHSHVYWYRQLPEEGLKFMVYLQKENIIDESGMPKERFSAEFPKEGPSILRIQQVVRGDSAAYFCASSRRQGKGEQFFGPGTRLTVL.

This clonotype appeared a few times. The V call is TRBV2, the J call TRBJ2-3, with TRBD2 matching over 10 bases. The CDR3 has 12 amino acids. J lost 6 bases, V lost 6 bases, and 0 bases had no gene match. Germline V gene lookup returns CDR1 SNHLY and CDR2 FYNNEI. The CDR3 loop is CASRGLADTQYF. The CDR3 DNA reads TGTGCCAGCAGGGGACTAGCGGATACGCAGTATTTT.

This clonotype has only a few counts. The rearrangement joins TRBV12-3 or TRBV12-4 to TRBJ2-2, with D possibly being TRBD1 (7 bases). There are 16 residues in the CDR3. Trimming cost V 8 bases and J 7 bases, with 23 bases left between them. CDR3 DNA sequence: TGTGCCAGCGGGGGGACAGCCACCTCCGATGTCGGGGAGCTGTTTTTT. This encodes CASGGTATSDVGELFF.

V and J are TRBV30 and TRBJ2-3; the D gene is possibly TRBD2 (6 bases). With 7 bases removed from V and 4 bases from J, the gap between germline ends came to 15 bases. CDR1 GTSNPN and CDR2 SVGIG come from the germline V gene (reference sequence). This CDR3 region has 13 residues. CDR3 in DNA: TGTGCCTCGGGACTCGACTTTGCAGATACGCAGTATTTT. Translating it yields CASGLDFADTQYF. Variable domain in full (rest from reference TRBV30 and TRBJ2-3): SQTIHQWPATLVQPVGSPLSLECTVEGTSNPNLYWYRQAAGRGLQLLFYSVGIGQISSEVPQNLSASRPQDRQFILSSKKLLLSDSGFYLCASGLDFADTQYFGPGTRLTVL.

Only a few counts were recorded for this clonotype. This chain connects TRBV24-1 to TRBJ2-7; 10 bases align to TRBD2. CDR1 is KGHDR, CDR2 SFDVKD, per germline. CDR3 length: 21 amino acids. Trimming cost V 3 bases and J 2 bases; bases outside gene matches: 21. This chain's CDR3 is CATSDEPFVPPPSGRPYEQYF. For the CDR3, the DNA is TGTGCCACCAGTGATGAACCCTTTGTCCCCCCCCCTAGCGGGAGACCCTACGAGCAGTACTTC.

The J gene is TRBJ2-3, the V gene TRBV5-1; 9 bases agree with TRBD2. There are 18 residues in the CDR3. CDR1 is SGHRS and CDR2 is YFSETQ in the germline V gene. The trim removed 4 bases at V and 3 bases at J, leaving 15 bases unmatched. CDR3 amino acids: CASSPGGLAKMRTDTQYF. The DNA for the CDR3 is TGCGCCAGCAGCCCAGGAGGACTAGCGAAAATGCGGACAGATACGCAGTATTTT.

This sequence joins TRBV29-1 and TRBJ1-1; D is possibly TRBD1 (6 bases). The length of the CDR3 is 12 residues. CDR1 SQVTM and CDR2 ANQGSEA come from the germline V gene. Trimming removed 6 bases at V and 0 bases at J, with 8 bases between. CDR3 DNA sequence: TGCAGCGTCGGACAGATGAACACTGAAGCTTTCTTT. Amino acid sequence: CSVGQMNTEAFF.

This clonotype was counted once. CDR3 loop: CASSQPGPLEAFF. The CDR3 nucleotides are TGTGCCAGCAGCCAACCCGGGCCTCTTGAAGCTTTCTTT. J is TRBJ1-1 and V is TRBV3-1; D not certain. This CDR3 contains 13 residues. V dropped 2 bases and J dropped 7 bases, with 11 bases sitting between them. CDR1 and CDR2 (germline): LGHDT, YNNKEL (reference sequence).

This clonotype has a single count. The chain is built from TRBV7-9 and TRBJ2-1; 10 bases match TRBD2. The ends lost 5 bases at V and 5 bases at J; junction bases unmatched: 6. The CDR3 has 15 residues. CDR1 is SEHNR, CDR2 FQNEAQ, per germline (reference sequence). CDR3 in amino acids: CASSTSGGANNEQFF. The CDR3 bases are TGTGCCAGCAGCACGAGCGGGGGGGCCAACAATGAGCAGTTCTTC.

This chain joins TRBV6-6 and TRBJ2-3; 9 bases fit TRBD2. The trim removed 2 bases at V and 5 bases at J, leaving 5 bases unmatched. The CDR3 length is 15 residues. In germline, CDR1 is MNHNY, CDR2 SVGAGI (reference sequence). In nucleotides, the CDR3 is TGTGCCAGCAGTTACAGAGCGGGGGGCTTAGATACGCAGTATTTT. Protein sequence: CASSYRAGGLDTQYF.

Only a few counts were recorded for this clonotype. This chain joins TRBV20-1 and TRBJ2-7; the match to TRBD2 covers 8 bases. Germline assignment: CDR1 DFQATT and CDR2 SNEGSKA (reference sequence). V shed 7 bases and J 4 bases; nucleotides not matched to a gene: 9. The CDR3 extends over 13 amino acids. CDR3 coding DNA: TGCAGTGTAAGGGCTAGCGGGTTGTACGAGCAGTACTTC. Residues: CSVRASGLYEQYF.

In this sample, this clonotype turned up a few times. For the CDR3, the DNA is TGTGCCAGCAGCTTAGGACTATTTAGTACCACAGATACGCAGTATTTT. Amino acids: CASSLGLFSTTDTQYF. The rearrangement links TRBV7-9 to TRBJ2-3; D is perhaps TRBD2 (5 bases). The CDR3 is 16 amino acids. The V end was cut by 1 base, the J end by 2 bases, with 13 bases between. From germline, CDR1 is SEHNR and CDR2 FQNEAQ (reference sequence).

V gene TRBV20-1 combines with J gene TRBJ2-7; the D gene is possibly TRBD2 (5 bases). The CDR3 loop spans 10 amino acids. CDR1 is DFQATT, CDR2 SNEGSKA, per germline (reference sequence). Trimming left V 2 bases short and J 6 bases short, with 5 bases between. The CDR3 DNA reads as TGCAGTGCTAGACGGGGCGAGCAGTACTTC. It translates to CSARRGEQYF.

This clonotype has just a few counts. CDR3 nucleotide sequence: TGCGCCAGCAGCCAAATACAGGGGACCTACGAGCAGTACTTC. Protein product: CASSQIQGTYEQYF. The V and J genes are TRBV4-3 and TRBJ2-7; 7 bases are a match to TRBD1. Trimming cost V 2 bases and J 2 bases; bases outside gene matches: 3. The CDR3 is made up of 14 amino acids. Germline lookup yields CDR1 LGHNA and CDR2 YSLEER.

CDR3 sequence (DNA): TGTGCCATCAGTGAGTCGATAGCGGGAGTCTACAATGAGCAGTTCTTC. Amino acids: CAISESIAGVYNEQFF. This sequence joins TRBV10-3 and TRBJ2-1, with 9 bases aligning to TRBD2. The junction had 3 bases not matched to a gene; V was cut back by 0 bases and J by 3 bases. This CDR3 has 16 residues. Per the germline V gene, CDR1 is ENHRY and CDR2 is SYGVKD.

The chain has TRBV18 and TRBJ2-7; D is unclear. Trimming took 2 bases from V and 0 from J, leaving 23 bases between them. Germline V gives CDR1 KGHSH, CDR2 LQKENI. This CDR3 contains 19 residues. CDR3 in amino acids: CASSPNNLKQRISSYEQYF. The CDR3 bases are TGTGCCAGCTCACCAAATAACCTCAAACAGCGTATCAGCTCCTACGAGCAGTACTTC. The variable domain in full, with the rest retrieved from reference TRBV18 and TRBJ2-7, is NAGVMQNPRHLVRRRGQEARLRCSPMKGHSHVYWYRQLPEEGLKFMVYLQKENIIDESGMPKERFSAEFPKEGPSILRIQQVVRGDSAAYFCASSPNNLKQRISSYEQYFGPGTRLTVT.

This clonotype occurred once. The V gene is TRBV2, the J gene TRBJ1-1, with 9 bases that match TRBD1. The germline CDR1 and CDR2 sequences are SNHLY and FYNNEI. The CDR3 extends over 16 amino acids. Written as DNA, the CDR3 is TGTGACGGCTTCTCAGGACAGGGGAGGATGAACACTGAAGCTTTCTTT. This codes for CDGFSGQGRMNTEAFF.

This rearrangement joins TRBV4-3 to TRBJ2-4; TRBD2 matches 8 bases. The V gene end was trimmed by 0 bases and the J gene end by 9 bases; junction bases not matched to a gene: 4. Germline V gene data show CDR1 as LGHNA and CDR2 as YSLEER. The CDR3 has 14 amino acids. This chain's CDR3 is CASSQEGLAGIQYF. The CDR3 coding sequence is TGCGCCAGCAGCCAAGAAGGGCTAGCGGGCATTCAGTACTTC.

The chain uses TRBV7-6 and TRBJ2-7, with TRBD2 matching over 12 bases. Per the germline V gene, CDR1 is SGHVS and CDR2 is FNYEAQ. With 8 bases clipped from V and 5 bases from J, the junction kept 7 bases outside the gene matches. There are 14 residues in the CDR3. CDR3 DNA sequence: TGTGCCAGCGGTCTAGCGGGGGGGGCGGACGAGCAGTACTTC. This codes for CASGLAGGADEQYF. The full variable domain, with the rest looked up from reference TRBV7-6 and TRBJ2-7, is GAGVSQSPRYKVTKRGQDVALRCDPISGHVSLYWYRQALGQGPEFLTYFNYEAQQDKSGLPNDRFSAERPEGSISTLTIQRTEQRDSAMYRCASGLAGGADEQYFGPGTRLTVT.

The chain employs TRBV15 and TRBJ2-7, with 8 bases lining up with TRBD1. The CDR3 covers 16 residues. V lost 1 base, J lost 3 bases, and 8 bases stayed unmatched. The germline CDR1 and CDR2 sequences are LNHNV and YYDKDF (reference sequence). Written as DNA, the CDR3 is TGTGCCACCAGCAGAGGGACAGGGACCCGGAGCTACGAGCAGTACTTC. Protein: CATSRGTGTRSYEQYF. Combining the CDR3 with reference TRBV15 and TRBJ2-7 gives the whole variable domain DAMVIQNPRYQVTQFGKPVTLSCSQTLNHNVMYWYQQKSSQAPKLLFHYYDKDFNNEADTPDNFQSRRPNTSFCFLDIRSPGLGDTAMYLCATSRGTGTRSYEQYFGPGTRLTVT.

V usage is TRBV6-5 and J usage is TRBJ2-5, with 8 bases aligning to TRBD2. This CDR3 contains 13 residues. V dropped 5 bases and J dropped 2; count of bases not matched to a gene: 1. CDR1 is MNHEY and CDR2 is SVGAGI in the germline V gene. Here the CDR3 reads CASSGTSQETQYF. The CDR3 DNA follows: TGTGCCAGCAGTGGGACTAGTCAAGAGACCCAGTACTTC.

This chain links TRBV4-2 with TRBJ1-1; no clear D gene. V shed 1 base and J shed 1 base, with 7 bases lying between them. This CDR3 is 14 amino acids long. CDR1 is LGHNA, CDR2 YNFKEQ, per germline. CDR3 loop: CASSQGRGNTEAFF. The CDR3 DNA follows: TGTGCCAGCAGCCAAGGTCGGGGGAACACTGAAGCTTTCTTT.

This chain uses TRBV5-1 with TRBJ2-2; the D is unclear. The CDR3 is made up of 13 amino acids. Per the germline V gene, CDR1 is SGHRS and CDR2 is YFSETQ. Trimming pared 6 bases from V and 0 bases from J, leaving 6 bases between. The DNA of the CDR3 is TGCGCCAGCAATATCGCGAACACCGGGGAGCTGTTTTTT. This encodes CASNIANTGELFF.